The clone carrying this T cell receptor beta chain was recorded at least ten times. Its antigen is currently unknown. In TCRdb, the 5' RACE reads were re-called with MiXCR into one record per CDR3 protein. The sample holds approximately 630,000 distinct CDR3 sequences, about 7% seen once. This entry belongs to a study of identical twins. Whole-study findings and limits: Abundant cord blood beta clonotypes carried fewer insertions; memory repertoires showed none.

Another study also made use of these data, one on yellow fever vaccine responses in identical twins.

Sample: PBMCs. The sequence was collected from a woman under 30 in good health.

CDR3 sequence (DNA): TGCGCCAGCACGCGAGGGCAGAACACTGAAGCTTTCTTT. Residues: CASTRGQNTEAFF. This chain joins TRBV5-1 and TRBJ1-1; D not certain. This CDR3 contains 13 residues. Between the trimmed V and J ends, which lost 6 bases and 1 base, there was a span of 10 bases. The germline gives CDR1 SGHRS, CDR2 YFSETQ.